A selection of T cell receptor beta chains follows, all from one sample in a study of blood T cell repertoires in COVID-19. Data came from immunoSEQ multiplex PCR; TCRdb stores just in-frame clones and leaves some out. This sample yields 70,000 to 95,000 clones, of which roughly 88% are seen a single time; 6.5% to 9.5% belongs to the top ten. The sequencing sample was made of peripheral blood. All receptors derive from a woman in her 70s with acute or convalescent COVID-19. Each CDR3 is given with its conserved first and last residue. D genes are given only for firm matches. Size is omitted from some rows. Given values are once, few, many or a class for expanded clones.

clone size	J gene	D gene	V gene	CDR3 DNA	CDR3 protein
.	TRBJ1-6	TRBD1	TRBV5-6	TGTGCCAGCAGCGCCGGCAGGGACAGGGGGCCGGCTTTTGGATCACCCCTCCACTTT	CASSAGRDRGPAFGSPLHF
.	TRBJ2-3	.	TRBV5-4	TGTGCCAGCAGGACAGGCCGCACAGATACGCAGTATTTT	CASRTGRTDTQYF
.	TRBJ1-1	.	TRBV4-1	TGCGCCAGCAGCCAAGATGCGCAGGGGCACACTGAAGCTTTCTTT	CASSQDAQGHTEAFF
.	TRBJ2-7	.	TRBV6-2/TRBV6-3	TGTGCCAGCAGCCCGAGCTTTTGGGACAAGCAAGCCGAGCAGTACTTC	CASSPSFWDKQAEQYF
.	TRBJ2-7	.	TRBV9	TGTGCCAGCAGCGAGTCTGGACAGAGCTCCTACGAGCAGTACTTC	CASSESGQSSYEQYF
.	TRBJ2-1	.	TRBV5-1	TGCGCCAGCAGCTTGAGCCAGGGTACCTACAATGAGCAGTTCTTC	CASSLSQGTYNEQFF
.	TRBJ2-1	TRBD2	TRBV7-9	TGTGCCAGCAGCTTGCGTACTAGCGGGAGGGCTTTTGAGCAGTTCTTC	CASSLRTSGRAFEQFF
.	TRBJ1-4	TRBD1	TRBV6-6	TGTGCCAGCAGACTACAGGGGGTAGGCGAAAAACTGTTTTTT	CASRLQGVGEKLFF
.	TRBJ2-7	.	TRBV7-9	TGTGCCAGCAGTTTGATTGGCGGGTCCTACGAGCAGTACTTC	CASSLIGGSYEQYF
.	TRBJ1-4	.	TRBV2	TGTGCCAGCAGCGAACAGGTTTCGGCTAATGAAAAACTGTTTTTT	CASSEQVSANEKLFF
.	TRBJ1-4	.	TRBV27	TGTGCCAGCGGAGTACTCTTTGGTGAAAAACTGTTTTTT	CASGVLFGEKLFF
.	TRBJ2-2	TRBD1	TRBV2	TGTGCCAGCAGTACCAGGGGGACCGGGGAGCTGTTTTTT	CASSTRGTGELFF
once	TRBJ2-5	TRBD1	TRBV5-4	TGTGCCAGCAGCCCCCAGACAGGGAGCGGCGAAGAGACCCAGTACTTC	CASSPQTGSGEETQYF
.	TRBJ1-6	.	TRBV11-2	TGTGCCAGCAGCTTAGTGGGGGGGCCAAGCTCCTATAATTCACCCCTCCACTTT	CASSLVGGPSSYNSPLHF
.	TRBJ2-1	.	TRBV27	TGTGCCAGCAGTCCGTTCGCGGGTAGCTACAATGAGCAGTTCTTC	CASSPFAGSYNEQFF
.	TRBJ1-2	TRBD1	TRBV14	TGTGCCAGCAGCCAAGAAGAGGGACAGGCCAACTATGGCTACACCTTC	CASSQEEGQANYGYTF
.	TRBJ1-2	TRBD1	TRBV28	TGTGCCAGCAGCCCGGGGGACAGCTTGAGTTCAGGCTACACCTTC	CASSPGDSLSSGYTF
once	TRBJ2-1	.	TRBV4-1	TGCGCCAGCAGCCATACAGGTAATGAGCAGTTCTTC	CASSHTGNEQFF
.	TRBJ2-5	.	TRBV19	TGTGCCAGTAGCAGACGTCCGGTCGGGGAGACCCAGTACTTC	CASSRRPVGETQYF
few	TRBJ1-6	.	TRBV7-9	TGTGCCAGCAGCTTAGAACAGATATCACCCCTCCACTTT	CASSLEQISPLHF
.	TRBJ1-1	.	TRBV3-1/TRBV3-2	TGTGCCAGCAGCCAAGATGGTTTCGGGCAGGGCAGGGGTAGGGGTTATGGCATCGGTGAAGCTTTCTTT	CASSQDGFGQGRGRGYGIGEAFF
.	TRBJ1-3	.	TRBV7-8	TGTGCCAGCAGCTTAGAGGGGGTCACCTCTGGAAACACCATATATTTT	CASSLEGVTSGNTIYF
once	TRBJ2-7	TRBD2	TRBV28	TGTGCCAGCAGTTCTGGCGGGAGTACCCACGAGCAGTACTTC	CASSSGGSTHEQYF
.	TRBJ1-1	TRBD1	TRBV3-1/TRBV3-2	TGTGCCAGCAGCCTCGACAGGGGGAGTACTGAAGCTTTCTTT	CASSLDRGSTEAFF
.	TRBJ2-3	.	TRBV29-1	TGCAGCGTTTCCCAACATCGAGATACGCAGTATTTT	CSVSQHRDTQYF
.	TRBJ2-5	.	TRBV5-1	TGCGCCAGCAGCTTTGCCCCAGGGCAAGTAGGAGAGACCCAGTACTTC	CASSFAPGQVGETQYF
.	TRBJ2-3	.	TRBV7-7	TGTGCTAGCAGCTTAAGCCGATTAGACACAGATACGCAGTATTTT	CASSLSRLDTDTQYF
.	TRBJ1-6	TRBD1	TRBV5-1	TGCGCCAGCAGCTTGTCTGGGACAGATAATTCACCCCTCCACTTT	CASSLSGTDNSPLHF
.	TRBJ1-2	TRBD1	TRBV6-1	TGTGCCAGCAGTGAACCCCTCGGTACAGGGGTTCGCTATGGCTACACCTTC	CASSEPLGTGVRYGYTF
.	TRBJ2-3	.	TRBV5-4	TGTGCCAGCAGCTTTGGAGGCGAGAGCACAGATACGCAGTATTTT	CASSFGGESTDTQYF
.	TRBJ2-1	TRBD2	TRBV7-2	TGTGCCAGCAGAGTAGCGGGGACCTCCTACAATGAGCAGTTCTTC	CASRVAGTSYNEQFF
.	TRBJ2-7	.	TRBV5-1	TGCGCCAGCAGCTTGGGGGTAGGGGGCTCCTACGAGCAGTACTTC	CASSLGVGGSYEQYF
.	TRBJ1-1	.	TRBV7-2	TGTGCCAGCAGCTTTTTACAGAACACTGAAGCTTTCTTT	CASSFLQNTEAFF
.	TRBJ1-1	.	TRBV14	TGTGCCAGCAGCCGGGGCGGGGTTGGACCGAACACTGAAGCTTTCTTT	CASSRGGVGPNTEAFF
.	TRBJ2-6	.	TRBV19	TGTGCCAGGGACAGTAGGGACTCTGGGGCCAACGTCCTGACTTTC	CARDSRDSGANVLTF
.	TRBJ2-1	.	TRBV9	TGTGCCAGCAGCAGGGGGTACAATGAGCAGTTCTTC	CASSRGYNEQFF
.	TRBJ1-2	TRBD1	TRBV2	TGTGCCAGCAGTCAGGCCCGGCAGGGGGCTTCTTATGGCTACACCTTC	CASSQARQGASYGYTF
.	TRBJ1-5	TRBD1	TRBV6-5	TGTGCCATTTTGGGACAGAGCAATCAGCCCCAGCATTTT	CAILGQSNQPQHF
.	TRBJ2-6	.	TRBV3-1/TRBV3-2	TGTGCCAGCAGCCACGAGGTCTCTGGGGCCAACGTCCTGACTTTC	CASSHEVSGANVLTF
.	TRBJ2-3	.	TRBV6-5	TGTGCCAGCAACGGCGGTTCCCTCACAGATACGCAGTATTTT	CASNGGSLTDTQYF
once	TRBJ1-4	.	TRBV7-6	TGTGCCAGCAGCCAATCAAGTATGGGCAGGCCGTGGGAAAAACTGTTTTTT	CASSQSSMGRPWEKLFF
.	TRBJ1-4	.	TRBV3-1/TRBV3-2	TGTGCCAGCAGCCAAGTGGCAGAAAAACTGTTTTTT	CASSQVAEKLFF
.	TRBJ1-6	.	TRBV9	TGTGCCAGCAGCGTAGCGGATGCCGGGTTCTCCTATAATTCACCCCTCCACTTT	CASSVADAGFSYNSPLHF
.	TRBJ2-1	TRBD2	TRBV27	TGTGCCAGCAGTTTAATAGCGGGAAACTACAATGAGCAGTTCTTC	CASSLIAGNYNEQFF
.	TRBJ1-2	.	TRBV27	TGTGCCAGCAGTTCCAGAGGTCTCCGGGGCTACACCTTC	CASSSRGLRGYTF
.	TRBJ1-2	.	TRBV12-3/TRBV12-4	TGTGCCAGCAGTTTTGCGGATAACTATGGCTACACCTTC	CASSFADNYGYTF